Each of the 32 T cell receptor beta chains below was sequenced from the same sample in a study of Tregs in tolerant kidney transplant recipients. Sequenced by immunoSEQ multiplex PCR; TCRdb stores in-frame clones only, minus some. The sample has 45,000 to 55,000 clones; the top ten hold roughly 0.8%. The starting material was CD4+ T cells from blood, obtained before the transplant. The source is a human donor who received a combined kidney and bone marrow transplant.

The part of the CDR3 DNA that was read is TGCAGCGTTGTACCCAGGGGTGGGAACACTGAA. Its translation: CSVVPRGGNTE. The entire CDR3 protein reads CSVVPRGGNTEAFF. This sequence joins TRBV29-1 and TRBJ1-1; weak D call: TRBD1 (6 bases). The CDR3 end lies 3 residues beyond the end of the read and is filled in from the germline J gene. This CDR3 comprises 14 residues. Germline V lookup: CDR1 SQVTM, CDR2 ANQGSEA. Trimming pared 4 bases from V and 1 base from J, leaving 13 bases between. The full variable domain, completed using reference TRBV29-1 and TRBJ1-1, is SAVISQKPSRDICQRGTSLTIQCQVDSQVTMMFWYRQQPGQSLTLIATANQGSEATYESGFVIDKFPISRPNLTFSTLTVSNMSPEDSSIYLCSVVPRGGNTEAFFGQGTRLTVV.

As for this clone: The read gets to within 3 residues of the CDR3 end, and the germline J gene fills in the rest. The chain employs TRBV18 and TRBJ2-1; 7 bases match TRBD2. V was pared by 2 bases and J by 4 bases, with 5 bases of the junction left unmatched. CDR1 is KGHSH and CDR2 is LQKENI in the germline V gene. The CDR3 sequence is 15 residues long. The CDR3 reads CASSPNAGEYNEQFF. The sequenced CDR3 bases are TGTGCCAGCTCACCAAACGCGGGAGAGTACAATGAG.

As for this clone: With the read ending 3 residues before the CDR3 end, the germline J gene is used to fill in that end. The chain uses TRBV20-1 and TRBJ2-3, with a tentative D call TRBD2 (5 bases). Trimming took 0 bases from V and 0 from J, leaving 10 bases between them. Per germline, CDR1 DFQATT and CDR2 SNEGSKA (reference sequence). The CDR3 sequence is 15 residues long. The sequenced CDR3 bases are TGCAGTGCTAGAGATTCCCGGACTAGCACAGATACG. Translated, it gives CSARDSRTSTDT. The CDR3 reads in full as CSARDSRTSTDTQYF.

For this clone: The CDR3 end falls 3 residues outside the read, so it is completed with the germline J gene. This chain uses TRBV7-8 with TRBJ1-2; D not certain. In germline, CDR1 is SGHVS, CDR2 FQNEAQ. The CDR3 sequence is 13 residues long. V lost 1 base and J 6 bases, leaving 9 bases between the germline ends. CDR3 DNA, as far as it was read: TGTGCCAGCAGCTTAGGAGGCCAGAATGGC. As protein: CASSLGGQNG. The complete CDR3 sequence is CASSLGGQNGYTF.

Partial CDR3 DNA: TGCAGTGCTAGAGATCCGGCGGGGGGCCACGAG. It encodes CSARDPAGGHE. The CDR3 in full is CSARDPAGGHEQYF. The chain links TRBV20-1 to TRBJ2-7, with 8 bases fitting TRBD2. The read terminates 3 residues before the CDR3 end, so the remaining end is supplied by the germline J gene. There are 14 residues in the CDR3. Germline CDR1 reads DFQATT; CDR2 reads SNEGSKA (reference sequence). The V segment lost 0 bases and the J segment 5 bases; nucleotides outside the gene matches: 6.

To note about this clone: The sequenced fragment ends 3 residues before the CDR3 boundary, so the rest is inferred from the germline J gene. V usage is TRBV19 and J usage is TRBJ1-1, with no clear D. Trimming took 1 base from V and 0 from J, leaving 6 bases between them. This CDR3 is 14 amino acids long. Germline V gene sequence: CDR1 LNHDA, CDR2 SQIVND (reference sequence). The CDR3 sequence is CASSIVQLNTEAFF. The sequenced part of the CDR3 DNA is TGTGCCAGTAGTATAGTACAGTTGAACACTGAA.

Comment on this clone: The read ends 3 residues shy of where the CDR3 ends; the end is completed using the germline J gene. The J gene is TRBJ2-5, the V gene TRBV19; maybe TRBD1 (9 bases). The CDR3 runs to 16 residues. Trimming cost V 5 bases and J 5 bases, with 21 bases left between them. Germline V gene data show CDR1 as LNHDA and CDR2 as SQIVND (reference sequence). CDR3 bases read: TGTGCCAGTAGTCACAGGGGGCGCGGGGGGCAGGAGACC. As protein: CASSHRGRGGQET. The complete CDR3 sequence is CASSHRGRGGQETQYF.

In regard to this clone: Read data end 3 residues before the CDR3 end; the end is taken from the germline J gene. The chain uses TRBV19 and TRBJ1-2; weak D call: TRBD1 (5 bases). This CDR3 comprises 15 residues. Germline lookup yields CDR1 LNHDA and CDR2 SQIVND (reference sequence). The germline V and J ends were trimmed by 1 base and 2 bases, with 11 bases remaining between them. The CDR3: CASSIGTTANYGYTF. The CDR3 bases that were read are TGTGCCAGTAGTATAGGCACGACAGCGAACTATGGC.

About this clone itself: With the read ending 3 residues before the CDR3 end, the germline J gene is used to fill in that end. The rearrangement uses TRBV19 and TRBJ2-2; 9 bases map to TRBD1. Germline lookup yields CDR1 LNHDA and CDR2 SQIVND (reference sequence). There are 14 residues in the CDR3. The V gene end was trimmed by 6 bases and the J gene end by 2 bases; junction bases not matched to a gene: 1. The DNA read from the CDR3 is TGTGCCAGTAGACAGGGGGCAAACACCGGGGAG. Amino acid sequence: CASRQGANTGE. The entire CDR3 reads CASRQGANTGELFF.

As regards this clone: The read ends 3 residues before the CDR3 terminus; that terminus is restored from the germline J gene. The V and J genes are TRBV7-3 and TRBJ2-3; 8 bases map to TRBD2. The germline CDR1 and CDR2 sequences are SGHTA and FQGTGA. V trimming: 5 bases; J trimming: 2 bases; junction bases outside the gene matches: 3. The CDR3 loop spans 14 amino acids. CDR3 region: CASSRGLATDTQYF. The DNA read from the CDR3 is TGTGCCAGCAGCCGAGGACTAGCCACAGATACG.

A remark on this clone: Read coverage stops 3 residues before the CDR3 terminus; the germline J gene supplies the remainder. This chain links TRBV30 with TRBJ2-7; D might be TRBD2 (6 bases). Germline V CDR1 and CDR2: GTSNPN, SVGIG (reference sequence). V was pared by 4 bases and J by 4 bases, with 17 bases between. The CDR3 has 14 amino acids. The sequenced part of the CDR3 DNA is TGTGCCTGGAAGCCTCCGGGACTGCATTACGAG. It specifies CAWKPPGLHYE. The complete CDR3 protein is CAWKPPGLHYEQYF.

As concerns this clone: The read ends 3 residues early relative to the CDR3; the germline J gene fills the gap. This chain links TRBV2 with TRBJ1-5; D ambiguous. Germline V gene lookup returns CDR1 SNHLY and CDR2 FYNNEI. V was pared by 6 bases and J by 0 bases, with 12 bases between. The CDR3 length is 15 residues. CDR3 in amino acids: CASRSTESSNQPQHF. The sequenced part of the CDR3 DNA is TGTGCCAGCAGGAGCACAGAGTCTAGCAATCAGCCC.

On this clone: The missing CDR3 end, 3 residues past where the read stops, is filled in from the germline J gene. The chain recombines TRBV2 with TRBJ2-1; the D gene is possibly TRBD1 (6 bases). Between the trimmed V and J ends, which lost 7 bases and 1 base, there was a span of 11 bases. The CDR3 loop spans 14 amino acids. CDR1 and CDR2 from the germline V gene are SNHLY and FYNNEI. The CDR3 region is CASTIDRSYNEQFF. Partial CDR3 DNA: TGTGCCAGCACCATTGACAGGTCCTACAATGAG.

In the case of this clone: The read ends 3 residues before the CDR3 terminus; that terminus is restored from the germline J gene. The chain joins TRBV7-2 to TRBJ2-3; 8 bases are shared with TRBD1. The CDR3 totals 15 residues. The J segment lost 0 bases and the V segment lost 5 bases, leaving 4 bases of the junction unmatched. Germline V gene data show CDR1 as SGHTA and CDR2 as FQGNSA. The part of the CDR3 DNA that was read is TGTGCCAGCAGCATAAGGACAGGGAGCACAGATACG. Its protein product is CASSIRTGSTDT. The CDR3, in full, reads CASSIRTGSTDTQYF. The full variable domain, with the rest looked up from reference TRBV7-2 and TRBJ2-3, is GAGVSQSPSNKVTEKGKDVELRCDPISGHTALYWYRQSLGQGLEFLIYFQGNSAPDKSGLPSDRFSAERTGGSVSTLTIQRTQQEDSAVYLCASSIRTGSTDTQYFGPGTRLTVL.

As to this clone: Read data end 3 residues before the CDR3 end; the end is taken from the germline J gene. The V call is TRBV7-2, the J call TRBJ1-5; 7 nucleotides align to TRBD1. This CDR3 has 15 amino acids. From germline, CDR1 is SGHTA and CDR2 FQGNSA. J was trimmed by 0 bases and V by 1 base; bases with no gene match: 0. CDR3 amino acids: CASSLGDSSNQPQHF. Incomplete CDR3 DNA: TGTGCCAGCAGCTTAGGGGACAGTAGCAATCAGCCC.

About this clone: The read finishes 3 residues shy of the CDR3 end, and the germline J gene is used to complete it. The chain uses TRBV7-2 and TRBJ2-1; a possible D gene is TRBD2 (6 bases). This CDR3 spans 15 amino acids. The germline gives CDR1 SGHTA, CDR2 FQGNSA. The V end lost 6 bases, the J end lost 4 bases, and 16 bases lay between the germline ends. CDR3 DNA (partial): TGTGCCAGCAGGCCCCCGGGACTTGCTTACAATGAG. Translating gives CASRPPGLAYNE. From start to end, the CDR3 is CASRPPGLAYNEQFF.

Notes on this clone: The read terminates 3 residues before the CDR3 end, so the remaining end is supplied by the germline J gene. The V and J genes are TRBV6-2 or TRBV6-3 and TRBJ2-7; 11 bases are shared with TRBD2. The CDR3 contains 15 residues. V gave up 2 bases and J gave up 6 bases; unmatched junction bases: 6. Germline V gene data show CDR1 as MNHEY and CDR2 as SVGEGT. CDR3: CASSYLLAGAGEQYF. The sequenced part of the CDR3 DNA is TGTGCCAGCAGTTACCTACTAGCGGGAGCGGGCGAG.

About this clone itself: The read is 3 residues too short to cover the CDR3 end, so that end is filled in from the germline J gene. This sequence joins TRBV5-1 and TRBJ1-1; weak D call: TRBD1 (5 bases). The CDR3 spans 13 residues. V lost 4 bases and J lost 2, with 9 bases in between. Germline CDR1 is SGHRS and CDR2 is YFSETQ. CDR3 in amino acids: CASSKRGNTEAFF. The sequenced part of the CDR3 DNA is TGCGCCAGCAGCAAAAGGGGAAACACTGAA. The variable domain in full, with the rest retrieved from reference TRBV5-1 and TRBJ1-1, is KAGVTQTPRYLIKTRGQQVTLSCSPISGHRSVSWYQQTPGQGLQFLFEYFSETQRNKGNFPGRFSGRQFSNSRSEMNVSTLELGDSALYLCASSKRGNTEAFFGQGTRLTVV.

A remark on this clone: The sequence runs out 3 residues before the end of the CDR3; the remainder is reconstructed from the germline J gene. This sequence joins TRBV6-2 or TRBV6-3 and TRBJ1-5; 9 positions match TRBD1. Germline V gives CDR1 MNHEY, CDR2 SVGEGT. CDR3 length equals 17 residues. After removal of 0 bases from V and 5 bases from J, the junction contained 8 bases not matched to a gene. The part of the CDR3 DNA that was read is TGTGCCAGCAGTTACTCGGGACAGGGCAAAATCTATCAGCCC. Encoded protein: CASSYSGQGKIYQP. The CDR3 in its entirety is CASSYSGQGKIYQPQHF.

CDR3 in amino acids: CSASASAHYEQYF. CDR3 DNA (partial): TGCAGTGCTAGCGCCAGCGCCCACTACGAG. V and J are TRBV20-1 and TRBJ2-7; no clear D. From the germline J gene comes the end of the CDR3, since the read stops 3 residues before it. The CDR3 extends over 13 amino acids. Trimming removed 3 bases from V and 3 bases from J, with 12 bases in between. Germline V gene data show CDR1 as DFQATT and CDR2 as SNEGSKA (reference sequence).

As for this clone: The read terminates 3 residues before the CDR3 end, so the remaining end is supplied by the germline J gene. This sequence joins TRBV20-1 and TRBJ2-5; D might be TRBD1 or TRBD2, each matching 7 bases. The germline V and J ends were trimmed by 4 bases and 4 bases, with 22 bases remaining between them. This CDR3 has 16 amino acids. Germline CDR1 is DFQATT and CDR2 is SNEGSKA (reference sequence). CDR3 bases read: TGCAGTGCTAAAAACCCAGGGGGAGGGGTTGGAGAGACC. Residues: CSAKNPGGGVGET. The complete CDR3 reads CSAKNPGGGVGETQYF.

Comment on this clone: Sequencing ends 3 residues short of the CDR3 end; the germline J gene provides the rest. The V gene is TRBV20-1, the J gene TRBJ2-7; TRBD1 aligns across 9 bases. The germline gives CDR1 DFQATT, CDR2 SNEGSKA (reference sequence). Trimming cost V 6 bases and J 4 bases; bases outside gene matches: 4. CDR3 length: 12 residues. The covered CDR3 bases are TGCAGTGCCGGACAGGGGCAGTACGAG. Its translation is CSAGQGQYE. From start to end, the CDR3 is CSAGQGQYEQYF.

For this clone: Sequencing ends 3 residues short of the CDR3 end; the germline J gene provides the rest. V usage is TRBV2 and J usage is TRBJ2-1; 13 bases are a match to TRBD2. The CDR3 has 16 amino acids. V dropped 4 bases and J dropped 8; count of bases not matched to a gene: 8. Looked up from germline, CDR1 is SNHLY and CDR2 is FYNNEI. The CDR3: CASSVGLAGMGHEQFF. Partial CDR3 DNA: TGTGCCAGCAGTGTGGGACTAGCGGGAATGGGGCATGAG.

To note about this clone: The read halts 3 residues ahead of the CDR3 end, with the missing end drawn from the germline J gene. The chain couples TRBV18 to TRBJ1-3; 7 bases map to TRBD1. There are 16 residues in the CDR3. J lost 4 bases, V lost 3 bases, and 9 bases had no gene match. CDR1 KGHSH and CDR2 LQKENI come from the germline V gene. This chain's CDR3 is CASSPIPDRPGNTIYF. CDR3 bases read: TGTGCCAGCTCACCTATACCGGACAGGCCGGGAAACACC. The full variable domain, completed using reference TRBV18 and TRBJ1-3, is NAGVMQNPRHLVRRRGQEARLRCSPMKGHSHVYWYRQLPEEGLKFMVYLQKENIIDESGMPKERFSAEFPKEGPSILRIQQVVRGDSAAYFCASSPIPDRPGNTIYFGEGSWLTVV.

As to this clone: The CDR3 extends 3 residues past the end of the read, so its final part is completed from the germline J gene. This chain connects TRBV20-1 to TRBJ2-5; 9 bases agree with TRBD1. The CDR3 extends over 16 amino acids. Losses at the gene ends were 6 bases for V and 5 bases for J; bases not matched to a gene: 16. CDR1 and CDR2 from the germline V gene are DFQATT and SNEGSKA (reference sequence). The DNA read from the CDR3 is TGCAGTGCAGAAGGGGGGGACAGGGCGGATTGGGAGACC. This gives the protein CSAEGGDRADWET. The full-length CDR3 reads as CSAEGGDRADWETQYF.

With regard to this clone: Read coverage stops 3 residues before the CDR3 terminus; the germline J gene supplies the remainder. The chain has TRBV6-1 and TRBJ1-2, with 8 bases aligning to TRBD1. The junction had 2 bases not matched to a gene; V was cut back by 1 base and J by 4 bases. This CDR3 comprises 14 residues. Germline-derived CDR1 and CDR2 are MNHNS and SASEGT. The part of the CDR3 DNA that was read is TGTGCCAGCAGTGAAGACAGGGGGATCTATGGC. Amino acids: CASSEDRGIYG. The entire CDR3 protein reads CASSEDRGIYGYTF.

As for this clone: The read stops 3 residues short of the end of the CDR3; the missing end is completed from the germline J gene. The chain uses TRBV5-4 and TRBJ2-5; tentative D call: TRBD1 (5 bases). The CDR3 runs 13 residues. The V end lost 4 bases, the J end lost 1 base, and 8 bases lay between the germline ends. Germline-derived CDR1 and CDR2 are SGHNT and YYREEE (reference sequence). CDR3 bases read: TGTGCCAGCAGCCCCGACAGCCAAGAGACC. This codes for CASSPDSQET. The entire CDR3 protein is CASSPDSQETQYF.

As for this clone: The read gets to within 3 residues of the CDR3 end, and the germline J gene fills in the rest. The J gene is TRBJ1-6, the V gene TRBV30; D is possibly TRBD1 (6 bases). This CDR3 is 15 amino acids long. V was trimmed by 1 base and J by 7 bases, leaving 14 bases between them. Germline CDR1 and CDR2: GTSNPN and SVGIG (reference sequence). CDR3 residues: CAWSGETGVNSPLHF. The covered CDR3 bases are TGTGCCTGGAGTGGAGAGACAGGCGTAAATTCACCC. Full variable domain (remainder filled in from reference TRBV30 and TRBJ1-6): SQTIHQWPATLVQPVGSPLSLECTVEGTSNPNLYWYRQAAGRGLQLLFYSVGIGQISSEVPQNLSASRPQDRQFILSSKKLLLSDSGFYLCAWSGETGVNSPLHFGNGTRLTVT.

The DNA read from the CDR3 is TGCGCCAGCAGCTTGAGCCCTAATGAAAAA. It translates to CASSLSPNEK. The whole CDR3 protein reads CASSLSPNEKLFF. This sequence joins TRBV5-1 and TRBJ1-4; no firm D call. The read terminates 3 residues ahead of where the CDR3 ends, so the germline J gene completes it. CDR3 length: 13 residues. V was pared by 1 base and J by 3 bases, with 4 bases between. The germline V gene has CDR1 SGHRS and CDR2 YFSETQ.

Remarks on this clone: The CDR3 end lies 3 residues beyond the end of the read and is filled in from the germline J gene. The chain combines TRBV19 with TRBJ2-3, with 14 bases that match TRBD2. The junction had 8 bases not matched to a gene; V was cut back by 9 bases and J by 3 bases. The CDR3 covers 16 residues. Germline V gene sequence: CDR1 LNHDA, CDR2 SQIVND (reference sequence). The CDR3 bases that were read are TGTGCCAGCACCTTGGGGACTAGCGGGAGTACAGATACG. Its translation: CASTLGTSGSTDT. The whole CDR3 reads CASTLGTSGSTDTQYF.

As for this clone: Read sequence stops 3 residues before the CDR3 end, and the germline J gene provides the missing end. The V gene is TRBV19, the J gene TRBJ2-5, with 7 bases identical to TRBD2. The CDR3 runs 17 residues. V lost 2 bases, J lost 5 bases, and 14 bases stayed unmatched. Germline assignment: CDR1 LNHDA and CDR2 SQIVND (reference sequence). The CDR3 reads CASSISGGRWARETQYF. Incomplete CDR3 DNA: TGTGCCAGTAGTATATCTGGCGGGAGATGGGCTAGGGAGACC.

A note on this clone: The read halts 3 residues ahead of the CDR3 end, with the missing end drawn from the germline J gene. The J gene is TRBJ2-7, the V gene TRBV5-5; no clear D. Per germline, CDR1 SGHKS and CDR2 YYEKEE (reference sequence). The V end was cut by 2 bases, the J end by 3 bases, with 6 bases between. The CDR3 has 12 amino acids. The CDR3: CASSFQGYEQYF. The covered CDR3 bases are TGTGCCAGCAGCTTCCAAGGCTACGAG.